One and the same sample provided the 10 T cell receptor beta chains below, sequenced in a study of T cells in Graves' hyperthyroidism and ophthalmopathy (dated by TCRdb to the late 2010s). Receptor amplification or capture employed multiplex PCR. Reads for this sample came from an Illumina HiSeq 2000. Amplification of TCR beta CDR3 regions was carried out from RNA transcripts. The first round of RT-PCR for the TCR CDR3 was performed with the HTBI primer set and the Qiagen OneStep RT-PCR kit. TCRdb reran the public reads through fastp at Q25 and MiXCR, keeping productive beta chains. Each CDR3 protein gets just one entry, which takes the most common genes and DNA from the rows behind it. This sample comprises 600,000 to 650,000 distinct CDR3 sequences, about a fifth of them detected only once. The top ten clones comprise roughly 30% of the sample. The specimen sequenced was blood. The receptors shown here come from a man in his thirties or forties with Graves' ophthalmopathy.

This clonotype was seen only a few times. V gene TRBV6-2 or TRBV6-3 combines with J gene TRBJ2-1; the D gene is possibly TRBD2 (5 bases). There are 12 residues in the CDR3. The germline V gene has CDR1 MNHEY and CDR2 SVGEGT. Trimming cost V 5 bases and J 9 bases, with 11 bases left between them. The CDR3 region is CASSTPDSEQFF. CDR3 coding DNA: TGTGCCAGCAGTACCCCGGACTCTGAGCAGTTCTTC.

This clonotype was seen more than once but under ten times. This chain connects TRBV6-2 or TRBV6-3 to TRBJ2-3; 8 bases align to TRBD2. Per the germline V gene, CDR1 is MNHEY and CDR2 is SVGEGT. The CDR3 loop spans 17 amino acids. V trimming: 8 bases; J trimming: 3 bases; junction bases outside the gene matches: 16. In nucleotides, the CDR3 is TGTGCCAGCGCCCAAAACCCGGGGGGGTCAAGGACAGATACGCAGTATTTT. This gives the protein CASAQNPGGSRTDTQYF.

The chain is built from TRBV5-1 and TRBJ2-2; TRBD1 might be the D (6 bases). V was shortened by 6 bases and J by 2 bases, with 14 bases between the two germline ends. Germline loops: CDR1 SGHRS, CDR2 YFSETQ. This CDR3 comprises 15 residues. In DNA, the CDR3 is TGCGCCAGCACAACAGGACAGACAAACACCGGGGAGCTGTTTTTT. It encodes CASTTGQTNTGELFF.

The V call is TRBV29-1, the J call TRBJ2-1; 9 nucleotides agree with TRBD2. V shed 7 bases and J 5 bases; nucleotides not matched to a gene: 12. Germline V gives CDR1 SQVTM, CDR2 ANQGSEA. The CDR3 contains 15 residues. The CDR3 is CSARLRLAVNNEQFF. CDR3 DNA sequence: TGCAGCGCTAGACTTCGACTAGCGGTTAACAATGAGCAGTTCTTC.

V usage is TRBV24-1 and J usage is TRBJ2-3; D is unresolved. The germline V and J ends were trimmed by 0 bases and 5 bases, with 5 bases remaining between them. This CDR3 comprises 13 residues. In germline, CDR1 is KGHDR, CDR2 SFDVKD. CDR3 DNA: TGTGCCACCAGTGATTTGTCTCTAGATACGCAGTATTTT. It encodes CATSDLSLDTQYF.

This clonotype was seen more than once but under ten times. The chain recombines TRBV5-1 with TRBJ2-2; 9 positions match TRBD2. The V segment lost 1 base and the J segment 5 bases; nucleotides outside the gene matches: 9. CDR3 length equals 17 residues. Per germline, CDR1 SGHRS and CDR2 YFSETQ. CDR3 sequence reads: CASSLRGASGATGELFF. The CDR3 bases are TGCGCCAGCAGCTTGAGGGGTGCTAGCGGGGCGACCGGGGAGCTGTTTTTT.

This clonotype was detected many times. The rearrangement joins TRBV20-1 to TRBJ2-3, with D maybe TRBD2 (6 bases). V was trimmed by 0 bases and J by 1 base, leaving 11 bases between them. The CDR3 totals 15 residues. The germline CDR1 and CDR2 sequences are DFQATT and SNEGSKA (reference sequence). In DNA form, the CDR3 reads TGCAGTGCTAGAGACGACGGGAGACGCACAGATACGCAGTATTTT. Its protein product is CSARDDGRRTDTQYF.

The chain is built from TRBV11-2 and TRBJ1-3; no firm D call. The CDR3 covers 12 residues. Germline assignment: CDR1 SGHAT and CDR2 FQNNGV. V lost 7 bases and J 1 base, leaving 5 bases between the germline ends. The CDR3 protein is CASTISGNTIYF. CDR3 nucleotide sequence: TGTGCCAGCACCATATCTGGAAACACCATATATTTT.

CDR3 sequence: CASSIPGGTGELFF. The CDR3 nucleotides are TGTGCCAGTAGTATACCGGGAGGCACCGGGGAGCTGTTTTTT. The V gene is TRBV19, the J gene TRBJ2-2, with 7 bases identical to TRBD2. The V gene's germline CDR1 is LNHDA and CDR2 SQIVND (reference sequence). This CDR3 region has 14 residues. The ends lost 2 bases at V and 4 bases at J; junction bases unmatched: 1.

In this sample, this clonotype turned up many times. This chain joins TRBV6-2 or TRBV6-3 and TRBJ2-1, with no clear D. The CDR3 contains 12 residues. The V end lost 2 bases, the J end lost 9 bases, and 8 bases lay between the germline ends. Germline CDR1 and CDR2: MNHEY and SVGEGT. This chain's CDR3 is CASSYGPPEQFF. The DNA for the CDR3 is TGTGCCAGCAGTTACGGTCCCCCTGAGCAGTTCTTC.